This T cell receptor beta chain stems from a study of blood T cell repertoires in COVID-19. The overall study: The study drew acute and convalescent COVID-19 samples from the United States, Italy and Spain.

The germline CDR1 and CDR2 sequences are MNHEY and SMNVEV (reference sequence). CDR3 size: 14 residues. The V gene lost 2 bases and the J gene lost 3 bases, with 10 bases spanning the gap. In the authors' workflow: By means of reference gene primer amplification, nucleated cell counts were estimated. Here immunoSEQ multiplex PCR was the method, and the copy in TCRdb shows in-frame clones only, minus some. That table furnishes V, J and clone size, whereas the DNA furnished D and trimming. Found here are about 480,000 clones, approximately 87% of them singletons; the top ten hold roughly 1.9%. The gene calls are TRBV27 and TRBJ1-2; D is unclear. The clonotype was recovered from a woman between 35 and 50 years old who had recovered from COVID-19. Specimen: PBMCs or T cells enriched from blood (not recorded which). The CDR3 DNA follows: TGTGCCAGCAGTTTAGGAGGGCAGGACTATGGCTACACCTTC. It yields the protein CASSLGGQDYGYTF.